The TCR beta chain under discussion was sequenced for a study of spatial heterogeneity in lung cancer. Study-level background: The average appearance count of each unique TCR and UMI combination in raw reads was more than 9.5.

Within the sample, this clonotype is medium-sized (0.01 to 0.1%). Its antigen is unknown. Documented time point: sample taken at primary tumor resection. Without sorting, whole RNA was sequenced from tumor, nontumor lung or frozen PBMC. TCRdb ran MiXCR on the 5' RACE reads and lists one entry per CDR3 protein. The data show around 2,800 distinct CDR3 sequences, 6% to 9.5% seen once. Findings and caveats of the study: The study estimated around 7% alpha and approximately 14% beta chain coverage of tumor T cells. Higher tumor mutation counts went along with higher counts of expanded intratumoral alpha and beta TCRs.

The CDR3 extends over 14 amino acids. Germline CDR1 and CDR2: SEHNR and FQNEAQ (reference sequence). The V gene lost 1 base and the J gene lost 2 bases, with 6 bases spanning the gap. V is TRBV7-9 and J is TRBJ1-5; TRBD1 is a possible D gene (5 bases). The material was lung tumor tissue, obtained at surgery. The clonotype was recovered from a female donor with early-stage non-small cell lung cancer. The CDR3: CASSLVGGNQPQHF. The DNA for the CDR3 is TGTGCCAGCAGCTTAGTAGGGGGCAATCAGCCCCAGCATTTT. The whole variable domain, filled in from reference TRBV7-9 and TRBJ1-5, reads DTGVSQNPRHKITKRGQNVTFRCDPISEHNRLYWYRQTLGQGPEFLTYFQNEAQLEKSRLLSDRFSAERPKGSFSTLEIQRTEQGDSAMYLCASSLVGGNQPQHFGDGTRLSIL.